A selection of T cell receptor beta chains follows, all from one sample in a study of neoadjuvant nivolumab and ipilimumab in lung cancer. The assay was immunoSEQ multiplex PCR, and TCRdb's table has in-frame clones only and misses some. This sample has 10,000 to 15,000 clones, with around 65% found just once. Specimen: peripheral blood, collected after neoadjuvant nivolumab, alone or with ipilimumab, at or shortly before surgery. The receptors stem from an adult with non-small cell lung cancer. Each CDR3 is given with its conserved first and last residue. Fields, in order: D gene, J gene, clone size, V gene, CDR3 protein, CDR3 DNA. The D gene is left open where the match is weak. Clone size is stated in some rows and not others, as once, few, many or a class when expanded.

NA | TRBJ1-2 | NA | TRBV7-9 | CASSLGYGVYGYTF | TGTGCCAGCAGCTTAGGGTATGGCGTATATGGCTACACCTTC
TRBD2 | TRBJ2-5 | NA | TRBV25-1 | CASSEGAGREIETQYF | TGTGCCAGCAGTGAAGGAGCGGGGCGGGAGATCGAGACCCAGTACTTC
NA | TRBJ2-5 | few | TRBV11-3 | CASSGKAGEYQETQYF | TGTGCCAGCAGCGGGAAAGCGGGCGAGTACCAAGAGACCCAGTACTTC
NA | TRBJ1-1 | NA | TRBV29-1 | CSVSDRGNTEAFF | TGCAGCGTTAGTGATCGGGGGAACACTGAAGCTTTCTTT
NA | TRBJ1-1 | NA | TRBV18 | CASSPTGLNTEAFF | TGTGCCAGCTCACCCACAGGGTTGAACACTGAAGCTTTCTTT
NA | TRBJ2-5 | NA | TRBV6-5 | CASSISVRETQYF | TGTGCCAGCAGTATAAGTGTACGAGAGACCCAGTACTTC
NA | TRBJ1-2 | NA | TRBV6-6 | CASSYDRGYTF | TGTGCCAGCAGTTACGACAGGGGCTACACCTTC
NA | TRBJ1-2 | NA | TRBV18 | CASSPAGFVDYGYTF | TGTGCCAGCTCACCAGCAGGTTTTGTTGACTATGGCTACACCTTC
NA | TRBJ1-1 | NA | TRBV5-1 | CASSPSDWNTEAFF | TGCGCCAGCAGCCCCTCCGACTGGAACACTGAAGCTTTCTTT
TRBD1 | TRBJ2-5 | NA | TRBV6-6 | CASSSHDRGQETQYF | TGTGCCAGCAGCTCCCACGACAGGGGGCAGGAGACCCAGTACTTC
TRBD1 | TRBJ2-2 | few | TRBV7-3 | CASSLQGGNTGELFF | TGTGCCAGCAGCCTACAGGGGGGGAACACCGGGGAGCTGTTTTTT
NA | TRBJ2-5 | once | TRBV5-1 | CASVAGAGQKSETQYF | TGCGCCAGCGTTGCCGGGGCGGGACAGAAGAGTGAGACCCAGTACTTC
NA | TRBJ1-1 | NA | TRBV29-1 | CSVAYSMKGTEAFF | TGCAGCGTTGCCTACAGTATGAAGGGGACTGAAGCTTTCTTT
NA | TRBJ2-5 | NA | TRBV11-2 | CASSLETQYF | TGTGCCAGCAGCTTGGAGACCCAGTACTTC
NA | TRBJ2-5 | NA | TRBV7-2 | CASSTQGSGETQYF | TGTGCCAGCAGCACACAGGGTTCAGGGGAGACCCAGTACTTC
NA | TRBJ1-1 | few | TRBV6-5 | CASSERDTREAFF | TGTGCCAGCAGTGAGCGGGACACACGTGAAGCTTTCTTT
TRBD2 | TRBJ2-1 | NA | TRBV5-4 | CASSAGLAGGSYNEQFF | TGTGCCAGCAGCGCGGGACTAGCGGGAGGGTCCTACAATGAGCAGTTCTTC